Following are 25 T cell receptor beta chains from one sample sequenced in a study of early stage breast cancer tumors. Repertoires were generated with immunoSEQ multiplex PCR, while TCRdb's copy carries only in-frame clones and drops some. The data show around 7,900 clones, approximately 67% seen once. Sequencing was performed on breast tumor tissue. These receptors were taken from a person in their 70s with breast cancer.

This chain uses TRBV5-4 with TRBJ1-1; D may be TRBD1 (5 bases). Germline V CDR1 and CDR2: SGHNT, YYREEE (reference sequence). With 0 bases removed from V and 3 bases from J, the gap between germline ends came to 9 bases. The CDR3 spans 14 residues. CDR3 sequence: CASSLVGGDTEAFF. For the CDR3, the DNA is TGTGCCAGCAGCTTGGTGGGGGGAGACACTGAAGCTTTCTTT.

The CDR3 DNA sequence: TGTGCCAGCAGCTTAGGGGACAGGGGGAACACTGAAGCTTTCTTT. Amino acid sequence: CASSLGDRGNTEAFF. J is TRBJ1-1 and V is TRBV7-9; 10 bases match TRBD1. The CDR3 loop spans 15 amino acids. Germline CDR1 is SEHNR and CDR2 is FQNEAQ (reference sequence). The J segment lost 1 base and the V segment lost 1 base, leaving 0 bases of the junction unmatched. Full variable domain (remainder filled in from reference TRBV7-9 and TRBJ1-1): DTGVSQNPRHKITKRGQNVTFRCDPISEHNRLYWYRQTLGQGPEFLTYFQNEAQLEKSRLLSDRFSAERPKGSFSTLEIQRTEQGDSAMYLCASSLGDRGNTEAFFGQGTRLTVV.

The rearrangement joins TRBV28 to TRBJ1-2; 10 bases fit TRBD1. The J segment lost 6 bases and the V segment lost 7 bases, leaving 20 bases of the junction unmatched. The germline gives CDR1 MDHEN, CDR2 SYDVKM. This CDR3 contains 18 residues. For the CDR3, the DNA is TGTGCCAGCACCTTTCATGGGACGCCGGGACAGGGGCTGGATGGCTACACCTTC. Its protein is CASTFHGTPGQGLDGYTF.

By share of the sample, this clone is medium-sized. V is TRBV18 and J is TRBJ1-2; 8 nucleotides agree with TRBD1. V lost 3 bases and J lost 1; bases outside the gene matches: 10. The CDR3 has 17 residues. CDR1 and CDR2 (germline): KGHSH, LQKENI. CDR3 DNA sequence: TGTGCCAGCTCACCCGCCTCTGGGACAGGCCATAACTATGGCTACACCTTC. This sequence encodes CASSPASGTGHNYGYTF. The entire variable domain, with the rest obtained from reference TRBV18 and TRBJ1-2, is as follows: NAGVMQNPRHLVRRRGQEARLRCSPMKGHSHVYWYRQLPEEGLKFMVYLQKENIIDESGMPKERFSAEFPKEGPSILRIQQVVRGDSAAYFCASSPASGTGHNYGYTFGSGTRLTVV.

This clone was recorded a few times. CDR3 residues: CASSSTGYNEKLFF. In DNA, the CDR3 is TGTGCCAGCAGTAGTACAGGGTATAATGAAAAACTGTTTTTT. V usage is TRBV27 and J usage is TRBJ1-4, with a tentative D call TRBD1 (6 bases). This CDR3 region has 14 residues. Germline CDR1 and CDR2: MNHEY and SMNVEV (reference sequence). The ends were cut back, 5 bases at V and 4 bases at J, with 11 bases in the middle. Drawing the rest from reference TRBV27 and TRBJ1-4, the complete variable domain is EAQVTQNPRYLITVTGKKLTVTCSQNMNHEYMSWYRQDPGLGLRQIYYSMNVEVTDKGDVPEGYKVSRKEKRNFPLILESPSPNQTSLYFCASSSTGYNEKLFFGSGTQLSVL.

The CDR3 DNA sequence: TGTGCCAGCAGCTTACGGGGACAGGCCGAGCAGTACTTC. Translated, it gives CASSLRGQAEQYF. This rearrangement joins TRBV7-9 to TRBJ2-7, with 8 bases identical to TRBD1. There are 13 residues in the CDR3. Trimming removed 2 bases from V and 6 bases from J; junction bases left unmatched: 3. Germline V gives CDR1 SEHNR, CDR2 FQNEAQ (reference sequence).

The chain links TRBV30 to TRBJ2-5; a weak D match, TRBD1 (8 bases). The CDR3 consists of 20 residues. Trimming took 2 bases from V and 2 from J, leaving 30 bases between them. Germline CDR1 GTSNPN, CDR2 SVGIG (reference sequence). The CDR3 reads CAWSHPGQVDYRGVQETQYF. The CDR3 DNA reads TGTGCCTGGAGTCACCCGGGACAGGTTGATTACCGGGGGGTTCAAGAGACCCAGTACTTC.

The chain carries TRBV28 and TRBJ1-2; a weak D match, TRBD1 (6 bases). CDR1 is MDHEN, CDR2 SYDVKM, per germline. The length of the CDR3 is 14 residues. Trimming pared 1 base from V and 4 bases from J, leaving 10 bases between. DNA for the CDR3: TGTGCCAGCAGTTTATCCGGGACACTCTATGGCTACACCTTC. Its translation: CASSLSGTLYGYTF.

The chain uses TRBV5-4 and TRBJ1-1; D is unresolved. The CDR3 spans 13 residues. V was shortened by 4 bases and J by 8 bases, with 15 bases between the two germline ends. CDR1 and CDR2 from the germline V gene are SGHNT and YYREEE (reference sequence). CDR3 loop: CASSLMAGTEAFF. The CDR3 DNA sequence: TGTGCCAGCAGCCTAATGGCGGGCACCGAAGCTTTCTTT.

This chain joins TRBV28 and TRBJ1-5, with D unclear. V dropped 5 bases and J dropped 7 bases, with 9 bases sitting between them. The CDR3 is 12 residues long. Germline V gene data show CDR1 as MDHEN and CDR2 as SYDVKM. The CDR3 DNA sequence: TGTGCCAGCAGTGGAGGACTCCAGCCCCAGCATTTT. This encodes CASSGGLQPQHF.

The chain's CDR3 is CASSPTGVTEAFF. CDR3 sequence (DNA): TGTGCCAGCTCACCGACAGGGGTAACTGAAGCTTTCTTT. V gene TRBV18 combines with J gene TRBJ1-1, with 8 bases fitting TRBD1. The V gene's germline CDR1 is KGHSH and CDR2 LQKENI. The V gene end was trimmed by 3 bases and the J gene end by 5 bases; junction bases not matched to a gene: 2. The CDR3 is made up of 13 amino acids.

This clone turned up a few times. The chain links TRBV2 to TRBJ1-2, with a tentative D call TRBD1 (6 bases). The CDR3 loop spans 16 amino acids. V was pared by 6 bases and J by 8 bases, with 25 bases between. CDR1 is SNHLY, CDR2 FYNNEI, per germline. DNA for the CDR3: TGTGCCAGCAGCAACCGACAGGACCGCCGTCGGGGCGGCTACACCTTC. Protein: CASSNRQDRRRGGYTF. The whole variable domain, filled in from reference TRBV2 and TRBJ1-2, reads EPEVTQTPSHQVTQMGQEVILRCVPISNHLYFYWYRQILGQKVEFLVSFYNNEISEKSEIFDDQFSVERPDGSNFTLKIRSTKLEDSAMYFCASSNRQDRRRGGYTFGSGTRLTVV.

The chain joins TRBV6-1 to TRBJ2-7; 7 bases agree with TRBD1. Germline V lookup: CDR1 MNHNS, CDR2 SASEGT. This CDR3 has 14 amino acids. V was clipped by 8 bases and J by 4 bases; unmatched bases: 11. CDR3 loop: CASRGAGGFYEQYF. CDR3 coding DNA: TGTGCCAGCCGTGGAGCAGGGGGATTTTACGAGCAGTACTTC.

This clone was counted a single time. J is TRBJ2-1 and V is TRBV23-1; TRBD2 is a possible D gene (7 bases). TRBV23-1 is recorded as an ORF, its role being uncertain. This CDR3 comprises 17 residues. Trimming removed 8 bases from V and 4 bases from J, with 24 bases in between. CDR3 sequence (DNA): TGCGCCAGCCGCCCAAGGGGGGCGGGGGTGCATTACAATGAGCAGTTCTTC. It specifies CASRPRGAGVHYNEQFF.

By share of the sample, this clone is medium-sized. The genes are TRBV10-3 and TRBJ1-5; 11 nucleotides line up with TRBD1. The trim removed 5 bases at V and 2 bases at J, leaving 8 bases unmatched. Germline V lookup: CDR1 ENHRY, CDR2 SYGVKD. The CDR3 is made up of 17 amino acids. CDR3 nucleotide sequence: TGTGCCATCAGTCCGGGACAGGGGGTCCTTGGCAATCAGCCCCAGCATTTT. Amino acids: CAISPGQGVLGNQPQHF.

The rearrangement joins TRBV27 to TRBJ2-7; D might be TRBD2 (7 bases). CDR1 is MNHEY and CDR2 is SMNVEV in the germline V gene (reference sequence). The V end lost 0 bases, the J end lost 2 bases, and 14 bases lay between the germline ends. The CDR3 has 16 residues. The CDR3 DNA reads TGTGCCAGCAGTTTATCGGAACGGGGGGCCCCCTACGAGCAGTACTTC. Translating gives CASSLSERGAPYEQYF.

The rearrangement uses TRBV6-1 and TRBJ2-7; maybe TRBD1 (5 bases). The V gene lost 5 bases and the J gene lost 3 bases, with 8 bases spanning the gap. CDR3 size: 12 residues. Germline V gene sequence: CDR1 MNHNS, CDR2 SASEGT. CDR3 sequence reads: CASSSDSYEQYF. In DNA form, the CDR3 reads TGTGCCAGCAGTTCTGACAGCTACGAGCAGTACTTC.

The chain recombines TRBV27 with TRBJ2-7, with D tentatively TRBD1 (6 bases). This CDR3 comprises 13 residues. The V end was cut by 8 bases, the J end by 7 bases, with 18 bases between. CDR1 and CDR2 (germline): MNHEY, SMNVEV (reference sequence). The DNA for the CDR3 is TGTGCCAGCCGCTTCAGGGGCGCAGGGGAGCAGTACTTC. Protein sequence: CASRFRGAGEQYF.

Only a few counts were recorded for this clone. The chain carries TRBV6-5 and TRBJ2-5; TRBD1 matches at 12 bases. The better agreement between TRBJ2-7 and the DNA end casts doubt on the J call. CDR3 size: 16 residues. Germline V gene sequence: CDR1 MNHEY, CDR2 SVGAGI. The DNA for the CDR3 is TGTGCCAGCAGTTCCGGGACAGGGGGCTCATTCTACGAGCAGTACTTC. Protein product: CASSSGTGGSFYEQYF.

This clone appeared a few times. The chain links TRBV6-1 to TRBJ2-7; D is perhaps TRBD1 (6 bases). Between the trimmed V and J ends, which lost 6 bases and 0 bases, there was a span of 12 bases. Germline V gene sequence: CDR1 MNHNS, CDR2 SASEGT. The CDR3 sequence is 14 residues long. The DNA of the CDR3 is TGTGCCAGCAGCTTTGACAGGATCTCCTACGAGCAGTACTTC. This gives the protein CASSFDRISYEQYF.

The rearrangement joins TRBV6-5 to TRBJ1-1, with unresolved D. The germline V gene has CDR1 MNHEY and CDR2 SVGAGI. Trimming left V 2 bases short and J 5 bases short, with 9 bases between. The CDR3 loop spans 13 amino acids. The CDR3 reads CASSYGGRTEAFF. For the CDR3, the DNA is TGTGCCAGCAGTTACGGAGGGAGGACTGAAGCTTTCTTT.

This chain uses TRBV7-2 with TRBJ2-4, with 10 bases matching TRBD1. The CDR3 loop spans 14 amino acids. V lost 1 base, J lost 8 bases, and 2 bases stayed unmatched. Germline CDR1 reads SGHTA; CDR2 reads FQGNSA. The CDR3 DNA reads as TGTGCCAGCAGCTTAGGGACAGGGGGGTACATTCAGTACTTC. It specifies CASSLGTGGYIQYF. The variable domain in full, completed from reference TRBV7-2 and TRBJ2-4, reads GAGVSQSPSNKVTEKGKDVELRCDPISGHTALYWYRQSLGQGLEFLIYFQGNSAPDKSGLPSDRFSAERTGGSVSTLTIQRTQQEDSAVYLCASSLGTGGYIQYFGAGTRLSVL.

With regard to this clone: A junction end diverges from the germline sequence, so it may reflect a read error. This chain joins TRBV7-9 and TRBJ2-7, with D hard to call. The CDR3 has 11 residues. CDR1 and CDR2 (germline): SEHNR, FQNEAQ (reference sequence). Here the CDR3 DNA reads TGTGCCAGCAGCTTATCCTACGATCAGTACTTC. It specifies CASSLSYDQYF.

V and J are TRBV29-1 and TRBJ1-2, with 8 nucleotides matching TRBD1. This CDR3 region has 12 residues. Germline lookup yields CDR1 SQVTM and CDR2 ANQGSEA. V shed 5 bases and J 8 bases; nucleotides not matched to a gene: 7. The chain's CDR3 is CSVQSGGVGYTF. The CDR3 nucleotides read TGCAGCGTTCAATCAGGGGGCGTGGGCTACACCTTC.

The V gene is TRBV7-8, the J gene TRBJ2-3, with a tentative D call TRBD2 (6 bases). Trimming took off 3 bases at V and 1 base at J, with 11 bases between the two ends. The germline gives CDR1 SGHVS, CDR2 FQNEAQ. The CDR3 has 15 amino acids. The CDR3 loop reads CASSFSGVGTDTQYF. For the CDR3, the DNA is TGTGCCAGCAGCTTTTCGGGGGTAGGCACAGATACGCAGTATTTT.